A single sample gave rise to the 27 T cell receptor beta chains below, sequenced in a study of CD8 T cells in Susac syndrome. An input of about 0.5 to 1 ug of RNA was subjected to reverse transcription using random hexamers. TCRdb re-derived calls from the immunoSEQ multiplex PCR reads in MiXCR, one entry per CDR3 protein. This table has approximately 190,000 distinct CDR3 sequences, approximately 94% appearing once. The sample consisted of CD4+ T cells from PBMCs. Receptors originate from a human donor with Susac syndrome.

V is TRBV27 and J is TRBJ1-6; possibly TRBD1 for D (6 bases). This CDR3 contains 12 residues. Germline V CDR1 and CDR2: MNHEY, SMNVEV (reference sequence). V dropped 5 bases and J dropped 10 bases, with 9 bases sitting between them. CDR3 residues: CASSLGGSPLHF. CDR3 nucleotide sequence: TGTGCCAGCAGTCTGGGGGGCTCACCCCTCCACTTT.

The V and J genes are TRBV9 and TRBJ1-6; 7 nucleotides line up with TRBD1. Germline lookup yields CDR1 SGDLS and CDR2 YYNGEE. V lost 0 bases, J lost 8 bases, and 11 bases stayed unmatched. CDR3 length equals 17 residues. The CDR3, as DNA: TGTGCCAGCAGCGTAGAGGGATGGTACAGGGGCGATTCACCCCTCCACTTT. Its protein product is CASSVEGWYRGDSPLHF. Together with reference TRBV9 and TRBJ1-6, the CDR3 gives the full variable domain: DSGVTQTPKHLITATGQRVTLRCSPRSGDLSVYWYQQSLDQGLQFLIQYYNGEERAKGNILERFSAQQFPDLHSELNLSSLELGDSALYFCASSVEGWYRGDSPLHFGNGTRLTVT.

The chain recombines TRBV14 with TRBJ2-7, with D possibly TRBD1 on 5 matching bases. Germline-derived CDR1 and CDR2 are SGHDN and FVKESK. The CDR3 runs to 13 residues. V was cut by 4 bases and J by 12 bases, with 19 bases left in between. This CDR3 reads CASSPPAGPHRYF. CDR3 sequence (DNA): TGTGCCAGCAGCCCGCCAGCAGGGCCCCACAGGTACTTC.

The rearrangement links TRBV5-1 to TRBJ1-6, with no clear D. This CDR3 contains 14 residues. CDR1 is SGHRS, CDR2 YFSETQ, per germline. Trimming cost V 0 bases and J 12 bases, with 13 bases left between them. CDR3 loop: CASSLAGSPGPLHF. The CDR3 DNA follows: TGCGCCAGCAGCTTGGCCGGGTCCCCAGGACCCCTCCACTTT.

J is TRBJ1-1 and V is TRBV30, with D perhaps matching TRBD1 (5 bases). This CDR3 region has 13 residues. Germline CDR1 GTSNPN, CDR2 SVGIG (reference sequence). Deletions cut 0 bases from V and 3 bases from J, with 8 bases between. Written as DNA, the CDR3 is TGTGCCTGGAGTGTAGGGGAGCACACTGAAGCTTTCTTT. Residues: CAWSVGEHTEAFF.

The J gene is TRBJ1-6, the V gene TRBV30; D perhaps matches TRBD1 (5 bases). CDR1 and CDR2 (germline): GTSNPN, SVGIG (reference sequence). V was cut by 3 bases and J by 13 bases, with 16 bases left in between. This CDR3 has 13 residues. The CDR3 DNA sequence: TGTGCCTGGAGCCAAAACAGCGGGGGGCCCCTCCACTTT. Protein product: CAWSQNSGGPLHF.

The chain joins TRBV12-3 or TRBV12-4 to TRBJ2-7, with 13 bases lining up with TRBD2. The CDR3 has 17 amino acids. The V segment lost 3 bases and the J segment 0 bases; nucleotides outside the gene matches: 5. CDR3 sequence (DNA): TGTGCCAGCAGTTTCAGGACTAGCGGGGGAACCTCCTACGAGCAGTACTTC. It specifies CASSFRTSGGTSYEQYF.

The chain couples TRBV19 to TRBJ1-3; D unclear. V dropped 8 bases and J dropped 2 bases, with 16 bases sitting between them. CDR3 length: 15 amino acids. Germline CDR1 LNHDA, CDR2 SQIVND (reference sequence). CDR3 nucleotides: TGTGCCAGTGCCGGCCGAACATCCACTGGAAACACCATATATTTT. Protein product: CASAGRTSTGNTIYF. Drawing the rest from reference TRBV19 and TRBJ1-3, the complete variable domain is DGGITQSPKYLFRKEGQNVTLSCEQNLNHDAMYWYRQDPGQGLRLIYYSQIVNDFQKGDIAEGYSVSREKKESFPLTVTSAQKNPTAFYLCASAGRTSTGNTIYFGEGSWLTVV.

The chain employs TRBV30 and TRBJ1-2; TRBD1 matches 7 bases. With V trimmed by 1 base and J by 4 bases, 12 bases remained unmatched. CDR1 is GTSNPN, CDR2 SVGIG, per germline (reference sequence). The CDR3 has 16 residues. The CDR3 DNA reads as TGTGCCTGGAGTGATCAGACAGGGATTCGTGTCTATGGCTACACCTTC. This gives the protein CAWSDQTGIRVYGYTF. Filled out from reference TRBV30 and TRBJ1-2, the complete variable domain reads SQTIHQWPATLVQPVGSPLSLECTVEGTSNPNLYWYRQAAGRGLQLLFYSVGIGQISSEVPQNLSASRPQDRQFILSSKKLLLSDSGFYLCAWSDQTGIRVYGYTFGSGTRLTVV.

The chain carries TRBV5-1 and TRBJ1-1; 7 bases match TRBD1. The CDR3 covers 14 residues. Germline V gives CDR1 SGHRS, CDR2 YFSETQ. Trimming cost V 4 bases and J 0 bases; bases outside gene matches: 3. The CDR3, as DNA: TGCGCCAGCAGCCAGGGGGTCGTGAACACTGAAGCTTTCTTT. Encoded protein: CASSQGVVNTEAFF.

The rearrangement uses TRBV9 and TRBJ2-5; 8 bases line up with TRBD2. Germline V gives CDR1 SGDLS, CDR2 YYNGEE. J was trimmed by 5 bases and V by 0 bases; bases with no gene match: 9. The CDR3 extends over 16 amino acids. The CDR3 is CASSVALLAVGETQYF. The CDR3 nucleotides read TGTGCCAGCAGCGTAGCTCTACTAGCGGTGGGGGAGACCCAGTACTTC.

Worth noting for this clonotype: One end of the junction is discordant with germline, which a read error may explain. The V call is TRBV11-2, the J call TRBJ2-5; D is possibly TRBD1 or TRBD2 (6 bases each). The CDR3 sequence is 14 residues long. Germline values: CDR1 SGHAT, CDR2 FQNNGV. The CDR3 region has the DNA TGTGCCAGCAGCCCCCTTCGGGGGCAAGAGACCCAGCACTTC. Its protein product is CASSPLRGQETQHF.

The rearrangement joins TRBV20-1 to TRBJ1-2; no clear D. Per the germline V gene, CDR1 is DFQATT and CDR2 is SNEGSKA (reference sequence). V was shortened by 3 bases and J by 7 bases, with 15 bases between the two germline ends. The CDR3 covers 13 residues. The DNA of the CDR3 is TGCAGTGCTAGCCGGGATTCCGATGGTGGCTACACCTTC. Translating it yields CSASRDSDGGYTF.

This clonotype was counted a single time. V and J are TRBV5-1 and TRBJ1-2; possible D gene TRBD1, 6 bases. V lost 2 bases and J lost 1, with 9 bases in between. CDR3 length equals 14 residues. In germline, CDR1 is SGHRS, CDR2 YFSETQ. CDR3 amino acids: CASSFGQNNYGYTF. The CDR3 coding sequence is TGCGCCAGCAGCTTCGGACAGAATAACTATGGCTACACCTTC.

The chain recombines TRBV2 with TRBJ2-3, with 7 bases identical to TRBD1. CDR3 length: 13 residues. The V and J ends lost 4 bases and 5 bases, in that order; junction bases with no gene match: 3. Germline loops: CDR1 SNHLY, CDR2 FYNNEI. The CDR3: CASSATGIDTQYF. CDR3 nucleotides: TGTGCCAGCAGTGCGACAGGGATAGATACGCAGTATTTT. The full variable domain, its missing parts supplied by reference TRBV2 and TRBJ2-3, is EPEVTQTPSHQVTQMGQEVILRCVPISNHLYFYWYRQILGQKVEFLVSFYNNEISEKSEIFDDQFSVERPDGSNFTLKIRSTKLEDSAMYFCASSATGIDTQYFGPGTRLTVL.

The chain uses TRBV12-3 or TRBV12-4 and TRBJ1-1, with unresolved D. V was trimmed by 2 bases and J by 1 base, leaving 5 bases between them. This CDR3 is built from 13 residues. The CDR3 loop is CASSLWQNTEAFF. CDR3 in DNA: TGTGCCAGCAGTTTATGGCAGAACACTGAAGCTTTCTTT.

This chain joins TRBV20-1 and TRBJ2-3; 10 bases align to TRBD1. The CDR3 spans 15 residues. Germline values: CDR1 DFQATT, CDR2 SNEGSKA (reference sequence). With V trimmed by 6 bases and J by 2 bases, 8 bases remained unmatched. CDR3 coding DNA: TGCAGTGCGCGGGACAGGGGCAAGATCACAGATACGCAGTATTTT. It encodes CSARDRGKITDTQYF.

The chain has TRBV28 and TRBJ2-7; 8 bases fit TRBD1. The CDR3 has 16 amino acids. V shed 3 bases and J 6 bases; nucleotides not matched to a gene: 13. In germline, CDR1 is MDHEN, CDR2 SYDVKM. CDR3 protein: CASSFALDRASREQYF. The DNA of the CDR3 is TGTGCCAGCAGTTTCGCCTTGGACAGGGCAAGCCGCGAGCAGTACTTC.

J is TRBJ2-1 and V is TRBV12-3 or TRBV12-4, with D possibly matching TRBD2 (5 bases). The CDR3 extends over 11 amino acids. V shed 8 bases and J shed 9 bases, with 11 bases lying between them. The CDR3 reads CASLQSGEQFF. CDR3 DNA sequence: TGTGCCAGCCTCCAGAGCGGTGAGCAGTTCTTC.

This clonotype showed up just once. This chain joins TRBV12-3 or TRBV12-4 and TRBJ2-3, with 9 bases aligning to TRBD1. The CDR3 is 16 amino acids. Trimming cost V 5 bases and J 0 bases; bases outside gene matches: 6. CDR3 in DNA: TGTGCCAGCAGTAAATACAGGGGGCCGAGCACAGATACGCAGTATTTT. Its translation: CASSKYRGPSTDTQYF.

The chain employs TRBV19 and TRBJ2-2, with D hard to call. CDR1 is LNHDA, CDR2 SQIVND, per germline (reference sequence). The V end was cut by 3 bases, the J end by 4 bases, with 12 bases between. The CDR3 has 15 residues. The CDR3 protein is CASSMYSASTGELFF. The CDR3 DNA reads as TGTGCCAGTAGTATGTACTCGGCTTCCACCGGGGAGCTGTTTTTT.

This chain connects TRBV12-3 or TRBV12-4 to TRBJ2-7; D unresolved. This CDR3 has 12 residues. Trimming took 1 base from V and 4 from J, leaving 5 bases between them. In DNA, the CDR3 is TGTGCCAGCAGTTTAGAGGCATACGAGCAGTACTTC. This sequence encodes CASSLEAYEQYF.

Written as DNA, the CDR3 is TGTGCCAGCAGTTTAGGGCACCTCTCCTACAATGAGCAGTTCTTC. Amino acids: CASSLGHLSYNEQFF. This rearrangement joins TRBV12-3 or TRBV12-4 to TRBJ2-1; D is unclear. Trimming pared 1 base from V and 0 bases from J, leaving 7 bases between. The CDR3 has 15 amino acids.

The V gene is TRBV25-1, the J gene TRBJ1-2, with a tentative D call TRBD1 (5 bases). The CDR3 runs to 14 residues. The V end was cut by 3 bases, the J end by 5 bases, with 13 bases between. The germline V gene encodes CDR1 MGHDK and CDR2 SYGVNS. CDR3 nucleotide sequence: TGTGCCAGCAGTGACCCGGGACGTTCTTATGGCTACACCTTC. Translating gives CASSDPGRSYGYTF.

For the CDR3, the DNA is TGCAGTGCTAGAGAGATCGGGCCTCAACATCAGCCCCAGCATTTT. It is translated as CSAREIGPQHQPQHF. This chain uses TRBV20-1 with TRBJ1-5; no reliable D call. This CDR3 spans 15 amino acids. Germline CDR1 and CDR2: DFQATT and SNEGSKA (reference sequence). Trimming removed 0 bases at V and 5 bases at J, with 14 bases between.

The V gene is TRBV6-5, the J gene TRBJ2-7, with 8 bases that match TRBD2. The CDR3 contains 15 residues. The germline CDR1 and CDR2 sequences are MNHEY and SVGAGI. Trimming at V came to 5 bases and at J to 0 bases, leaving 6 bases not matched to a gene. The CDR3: CASSPFGTSSYEQYF. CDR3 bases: TGTGCCAGCAGTCCATTTGGGACTAGCTCCTACGAGCAGTACTTC.

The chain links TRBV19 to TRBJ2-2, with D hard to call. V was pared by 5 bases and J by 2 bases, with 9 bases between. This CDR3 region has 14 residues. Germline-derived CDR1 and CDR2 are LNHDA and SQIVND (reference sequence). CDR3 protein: CASSVSPNTGELFF. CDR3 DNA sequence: TGTGCCAGTAGTGTCAGCCCCAACACCGGGGAGCTGTTTTTT.